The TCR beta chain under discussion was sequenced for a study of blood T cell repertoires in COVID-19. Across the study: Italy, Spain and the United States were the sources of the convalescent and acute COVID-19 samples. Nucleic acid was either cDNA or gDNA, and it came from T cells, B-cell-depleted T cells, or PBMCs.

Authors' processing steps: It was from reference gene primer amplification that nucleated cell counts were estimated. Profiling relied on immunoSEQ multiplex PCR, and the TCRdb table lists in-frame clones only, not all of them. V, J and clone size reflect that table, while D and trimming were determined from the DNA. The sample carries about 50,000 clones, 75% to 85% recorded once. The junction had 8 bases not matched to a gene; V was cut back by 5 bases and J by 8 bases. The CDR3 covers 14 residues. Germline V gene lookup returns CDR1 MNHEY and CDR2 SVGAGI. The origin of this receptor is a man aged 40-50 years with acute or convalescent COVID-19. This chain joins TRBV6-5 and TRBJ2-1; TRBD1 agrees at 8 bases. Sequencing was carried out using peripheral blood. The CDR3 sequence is CASSPQDRDDEQFF. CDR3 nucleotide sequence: TGTGCCAGCAGTCCCCAGGACAGGGACGATGAGCAGTTCTTC.